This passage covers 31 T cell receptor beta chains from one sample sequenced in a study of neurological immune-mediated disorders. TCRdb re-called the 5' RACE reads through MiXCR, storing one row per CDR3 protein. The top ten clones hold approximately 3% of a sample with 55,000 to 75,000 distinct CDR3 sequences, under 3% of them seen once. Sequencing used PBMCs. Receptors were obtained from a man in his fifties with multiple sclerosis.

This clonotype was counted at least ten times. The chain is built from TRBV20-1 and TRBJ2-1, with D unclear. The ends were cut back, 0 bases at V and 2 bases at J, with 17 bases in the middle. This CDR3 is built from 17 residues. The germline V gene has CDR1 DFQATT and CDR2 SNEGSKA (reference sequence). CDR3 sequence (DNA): TGCAGTGCTAGAGATGCAGGTCCCATCATTACCTACAATGAGCAGTTCTTC. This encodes CSARDAGPIITYNEQFF.

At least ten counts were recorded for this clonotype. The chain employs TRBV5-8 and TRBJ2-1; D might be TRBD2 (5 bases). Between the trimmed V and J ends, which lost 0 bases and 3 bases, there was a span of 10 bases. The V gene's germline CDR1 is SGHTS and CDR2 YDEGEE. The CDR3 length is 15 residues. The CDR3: CASSLEPGGYNEQFF. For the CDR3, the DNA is TGTGCCAGCAGCTTGGAGCCAGGAGGCTACAATGAGCAGTTCTTC.

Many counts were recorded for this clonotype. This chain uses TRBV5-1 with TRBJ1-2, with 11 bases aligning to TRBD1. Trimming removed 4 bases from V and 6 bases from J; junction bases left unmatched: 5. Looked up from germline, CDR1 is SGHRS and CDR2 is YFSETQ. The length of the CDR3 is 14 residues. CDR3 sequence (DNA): TGCGCCAGCAGCCGGCCGGGACAGGGGGATGGCTACACCTTC. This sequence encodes CASSRPGQGDGYTF.

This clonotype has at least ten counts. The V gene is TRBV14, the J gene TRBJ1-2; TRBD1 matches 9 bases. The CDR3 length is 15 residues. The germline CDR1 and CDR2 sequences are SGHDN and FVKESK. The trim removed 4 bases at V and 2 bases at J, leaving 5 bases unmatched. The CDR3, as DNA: TGTGCCAGCAGCCGCATCGGGACAGGGAACTATGGCTACACCTTC. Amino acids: CASSRIGTGNYGYTF.

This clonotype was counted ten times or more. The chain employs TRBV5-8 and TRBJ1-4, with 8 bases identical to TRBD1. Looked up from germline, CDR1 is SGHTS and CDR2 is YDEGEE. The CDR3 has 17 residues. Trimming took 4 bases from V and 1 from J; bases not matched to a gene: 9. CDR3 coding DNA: TGTGCCAGCAGCACCGGACAGGGTGTGATAACTAATGAAAAACTGTTTTTT. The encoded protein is CASSTGQGVITNEKLFF.

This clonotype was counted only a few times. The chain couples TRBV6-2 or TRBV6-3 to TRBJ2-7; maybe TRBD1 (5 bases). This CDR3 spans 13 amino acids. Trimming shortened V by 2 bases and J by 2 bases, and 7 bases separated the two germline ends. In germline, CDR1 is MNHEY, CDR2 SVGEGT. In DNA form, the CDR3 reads TGTGCCAGCAGTTACGACAGCGCCTACGAGCAGTACTTC. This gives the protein CASSYDSAYEQYF.

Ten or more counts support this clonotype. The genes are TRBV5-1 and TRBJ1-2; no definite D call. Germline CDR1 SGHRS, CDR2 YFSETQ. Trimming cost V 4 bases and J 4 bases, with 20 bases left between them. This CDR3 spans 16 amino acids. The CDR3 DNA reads TGCGCCAGCAGCCTGGGCGCAAATTCGGTTACCTATGGCTACACCTTC. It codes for CASSLGANSVTYGYTF. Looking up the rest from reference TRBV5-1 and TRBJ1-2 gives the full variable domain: KAGVTQTPRYLIKTRGQQVTLSCSPISGHRSVSWYQQTPGQGLQFLFEYFSETQRNKGNFPGRFSGRQFSNSRSEMNVSTLELGDSALYLCASSLGANSVTYGYTFGSGTRLTVV.

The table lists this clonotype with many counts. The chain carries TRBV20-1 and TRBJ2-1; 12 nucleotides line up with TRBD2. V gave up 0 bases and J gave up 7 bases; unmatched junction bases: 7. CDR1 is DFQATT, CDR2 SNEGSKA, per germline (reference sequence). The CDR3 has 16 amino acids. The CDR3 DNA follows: TGCAGTGCTAGAGACCCCTCTAGCGGGGGGGCGAATGAGCAGTTCTTC. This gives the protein CSARDPSSGGANEQFF.

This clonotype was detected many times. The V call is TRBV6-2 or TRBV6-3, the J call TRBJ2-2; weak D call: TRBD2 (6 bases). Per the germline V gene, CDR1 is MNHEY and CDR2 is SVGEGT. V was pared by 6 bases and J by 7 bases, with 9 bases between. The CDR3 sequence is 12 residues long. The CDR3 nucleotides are TGTGCCAGCAGAACTAGCAGCGGGGAGCTGTTTTTT. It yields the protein CASRTSSGELFF.

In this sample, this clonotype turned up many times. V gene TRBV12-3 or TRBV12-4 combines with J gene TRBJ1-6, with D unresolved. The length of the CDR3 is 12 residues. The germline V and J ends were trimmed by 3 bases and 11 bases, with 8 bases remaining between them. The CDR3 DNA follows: TGTGCCAGCAGTTTTTCCAAACCACCCCTCCACTTT. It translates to CASSFSKPPLHF.

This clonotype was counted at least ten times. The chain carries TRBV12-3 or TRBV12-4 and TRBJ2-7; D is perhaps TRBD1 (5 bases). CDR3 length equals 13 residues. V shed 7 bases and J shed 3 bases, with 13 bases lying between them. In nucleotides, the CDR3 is TGTGCCAGCACGGTAGGGGCAAACTACGAGCAGTACTTC. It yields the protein CASTVGANYEQYF.

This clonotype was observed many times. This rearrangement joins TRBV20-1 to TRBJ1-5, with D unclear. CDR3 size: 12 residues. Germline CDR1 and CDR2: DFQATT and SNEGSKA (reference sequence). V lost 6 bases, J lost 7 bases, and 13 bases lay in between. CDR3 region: CSALAATQPQHF. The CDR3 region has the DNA TGCAGTGCGCTTGCTGCAACCCAGCCCCAGCATTTT.

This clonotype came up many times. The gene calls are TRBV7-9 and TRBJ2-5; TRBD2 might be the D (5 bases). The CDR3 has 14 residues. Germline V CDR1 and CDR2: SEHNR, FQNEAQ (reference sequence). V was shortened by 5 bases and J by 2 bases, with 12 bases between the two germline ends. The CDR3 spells CASSLSDFQETQYF. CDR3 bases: TGTGCCAGCAGCCTCTCGGACTTTCAAGAGACCCAGTACTTC.

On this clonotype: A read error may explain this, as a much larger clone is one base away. DNA of the CDR3: TGTGCCAGCAGCGGGACAGGGAATCAGCACCAGCATTTT. Translating it yields CASSGTGNQHQHF. The chain is built from TRBV12-3 or TRBV12-4 and TRBJ1-5, with 9 bases fitting TRBD1. The CDR3 is made up of 13 amino acids.

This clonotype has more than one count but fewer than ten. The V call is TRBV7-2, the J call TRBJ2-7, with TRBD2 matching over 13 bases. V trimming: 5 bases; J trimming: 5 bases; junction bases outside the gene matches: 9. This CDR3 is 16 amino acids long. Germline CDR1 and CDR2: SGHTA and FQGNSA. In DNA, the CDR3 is TGTGCCAGCAGCCCGAACGGACTAGCGGGGGTCCACGAGCAGTACTTC. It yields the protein CASSPNGLAGVHEQYF.

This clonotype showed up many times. The CDR3 here is CASSRNQANTEAFF. The CDR3, as DNA: TGCGCCAGCAGCCGAAACCAGGCGAACACTGAAGCTTTCTTT. The chain recombines TRBV5-1 with TRBJ1-1; D is unresolved. V was shortened by 4 bases and J by 1 base, with 11 bases between the two germline ends. CDR1 and CDR2 (germline): SGHRS, YFSETQ. The CDR3 covers 14 residues.

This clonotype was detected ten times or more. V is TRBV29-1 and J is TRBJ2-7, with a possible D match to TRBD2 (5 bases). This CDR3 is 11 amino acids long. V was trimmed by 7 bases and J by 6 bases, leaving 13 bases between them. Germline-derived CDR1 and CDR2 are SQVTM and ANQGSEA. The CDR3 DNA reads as TGCAGCGCCCGGTCCGAGGGCGAGCAGTACTTC. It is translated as CSARSEGEQYF.

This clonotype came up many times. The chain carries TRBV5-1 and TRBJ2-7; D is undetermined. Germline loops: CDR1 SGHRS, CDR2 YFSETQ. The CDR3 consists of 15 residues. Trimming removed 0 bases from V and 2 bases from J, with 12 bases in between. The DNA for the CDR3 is TGCGCCAGCAGCTTGGCCGGGCCCCGGACCTACGAGCAGTACTTC. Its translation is CASSLAGPRTYEQYF.

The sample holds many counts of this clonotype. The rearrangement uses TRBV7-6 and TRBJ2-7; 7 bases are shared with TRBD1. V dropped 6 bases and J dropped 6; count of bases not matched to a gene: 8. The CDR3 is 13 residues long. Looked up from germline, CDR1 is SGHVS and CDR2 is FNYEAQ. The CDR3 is CASSPDRISEQYF. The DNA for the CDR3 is TGTGCCAGCAGTCCGGACAGGATTAGCGAGCAGTACTTC. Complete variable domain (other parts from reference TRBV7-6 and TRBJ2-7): GAGVSQSPRYKVTKRGQDVALRCDPISGHVSLYWYRQALGQGPEFLTYFNYEAQQDKSGLPNDRFSAERPEGSISTLTIQRTEQRDSAMYRCASSPDRISEQYFGPGTRLTVT.

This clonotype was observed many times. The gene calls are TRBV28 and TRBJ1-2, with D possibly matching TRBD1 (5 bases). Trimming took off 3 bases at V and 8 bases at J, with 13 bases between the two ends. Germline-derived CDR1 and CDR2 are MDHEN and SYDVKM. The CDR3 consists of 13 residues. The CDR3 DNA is TGTGCCAGCAGTTTGAGGGTAAGGGACGGCTACACCTTC. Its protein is CASSLRVRDGYTF.

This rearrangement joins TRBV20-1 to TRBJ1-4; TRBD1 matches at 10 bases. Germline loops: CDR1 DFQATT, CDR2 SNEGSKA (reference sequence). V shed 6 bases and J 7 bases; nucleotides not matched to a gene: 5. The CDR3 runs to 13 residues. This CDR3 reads CSAPGQGTEKLFF. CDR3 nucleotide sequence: TGCAGTGCGCCGGGACAGGGGACTGAAAAACTGTTTTTT.

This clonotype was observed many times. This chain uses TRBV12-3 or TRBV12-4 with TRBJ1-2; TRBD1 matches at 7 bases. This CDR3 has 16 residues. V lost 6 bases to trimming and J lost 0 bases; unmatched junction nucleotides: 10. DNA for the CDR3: TGTGCCAGCAGGAAGCTCGGGACAGCGGCTAACTATGGCTACACCTTC. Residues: CASRKLGTAANYGYTF.

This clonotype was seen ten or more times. CDR3 region: CASSLDSYNEKLFF. Written as DNA, the CDR3 is TGCGCCAGCAGCTTGGACAGCTATAATGAAAAACTGTTTTTT. This rearrangement joins TRBV5-1 to TRBJ1-4; D call uncertain. The CDR3 runs 14 residues. Germline lookup yields CDR1 SGHRS and CDR2 YFSETQ. V shed 0 bases and J shed 4 bases, with 7 bases lying between them. Supplemented by reference TRBV5-1 and TRBJ1-4, the full variable domain reads KAGVTQTPRYLIKTRGQQVTLSCSPISGHRSVSWYQQTPGQGLQFLFEYFSETQRNKGNFPGRFSGRQFSNSRSEMNVSTLELGDSALYLCASSLDSYNEKLFFGSGTQLSVL.

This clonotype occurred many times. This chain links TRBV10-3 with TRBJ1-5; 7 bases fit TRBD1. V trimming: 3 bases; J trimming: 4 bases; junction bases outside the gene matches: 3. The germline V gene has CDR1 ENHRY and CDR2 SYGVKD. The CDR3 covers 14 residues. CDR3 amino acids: CAISEDRVNQPQHF. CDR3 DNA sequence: TGTGCCATCAGTGAAGACAGGGTGAATCAGCCCCAGCATTTT.

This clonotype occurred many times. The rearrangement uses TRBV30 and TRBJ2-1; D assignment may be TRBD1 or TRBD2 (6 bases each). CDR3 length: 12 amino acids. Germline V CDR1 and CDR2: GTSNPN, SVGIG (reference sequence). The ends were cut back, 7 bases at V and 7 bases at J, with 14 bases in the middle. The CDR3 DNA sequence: TGTGCCTCGGGGGCCTATCGAAATGAGCAGTTCTTC. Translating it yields CASGAYRNEQFF. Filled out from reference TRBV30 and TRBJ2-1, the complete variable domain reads SQTIHQWPATLVQPVGSPLSLECTVEGTSNPNLYWYRQAAGRGLQLLFYSVGIGQISSEVPQNLSASRPQDRQFILSSKKLLLSDSGFYLCASGAYRNEQFFGPGTRLTVL.

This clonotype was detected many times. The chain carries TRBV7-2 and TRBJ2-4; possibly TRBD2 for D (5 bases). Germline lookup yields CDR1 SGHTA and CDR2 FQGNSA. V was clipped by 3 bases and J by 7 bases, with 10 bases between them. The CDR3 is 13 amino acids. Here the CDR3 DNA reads TGTGCCAGCAGCTTGGGAAGGGAGAACATTCAGTACTTC. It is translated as CASSLGRENIQYF.

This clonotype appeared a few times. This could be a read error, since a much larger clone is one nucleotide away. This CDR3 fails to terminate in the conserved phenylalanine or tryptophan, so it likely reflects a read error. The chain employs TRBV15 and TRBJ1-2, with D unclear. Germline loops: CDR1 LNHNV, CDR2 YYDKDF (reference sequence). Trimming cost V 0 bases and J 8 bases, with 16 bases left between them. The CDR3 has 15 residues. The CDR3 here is CATSRDRGGGNGYTC. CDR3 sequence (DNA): TGTGCCACCAGCAGAGATCGTGGAGGAGGGAACGGCTACACCTGC.

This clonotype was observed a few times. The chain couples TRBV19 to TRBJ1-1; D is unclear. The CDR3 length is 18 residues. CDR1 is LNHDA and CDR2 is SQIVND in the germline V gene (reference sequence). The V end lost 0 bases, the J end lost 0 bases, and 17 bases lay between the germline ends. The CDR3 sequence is CASSIDADRRWMNTEAFF. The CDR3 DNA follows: TGTGCCAGTAGTATAGATGCAGACCGGAGGTGGATGAACACTGAAGCTTTCTTT.

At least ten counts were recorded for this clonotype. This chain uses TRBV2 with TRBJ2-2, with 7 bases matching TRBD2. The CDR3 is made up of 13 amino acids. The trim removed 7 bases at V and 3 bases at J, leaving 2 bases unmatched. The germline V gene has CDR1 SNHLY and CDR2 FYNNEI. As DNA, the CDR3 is TGTGCCAGCAAAAGCGGGGACACCGGGGAGCTGTTTTTT. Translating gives CASKSGDTGELFF.

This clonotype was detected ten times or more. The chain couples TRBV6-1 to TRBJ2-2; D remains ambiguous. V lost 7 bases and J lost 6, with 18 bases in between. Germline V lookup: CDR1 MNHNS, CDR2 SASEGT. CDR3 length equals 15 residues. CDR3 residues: CASIINPRNPGELFF. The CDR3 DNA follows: TGTGCCAGCATAATAAACCCACGAAACCCCGGGGAGCTGTTTTTT.

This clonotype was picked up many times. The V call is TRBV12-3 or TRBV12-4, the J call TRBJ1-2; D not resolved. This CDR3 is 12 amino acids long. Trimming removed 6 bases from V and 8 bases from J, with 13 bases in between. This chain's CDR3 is CASRRWPPGYTF. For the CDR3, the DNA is TGTGCCAGCAGGCGGTGGCCTCCGGGCTACACCTTC.